The clone carrying this TCR beta chain was observed a few times. What it recognizes is unknown. A second PCR of roughly 7 to 11 cycles used a sample-barcoded 5' primer and a J-beta primer mix. A template-switch adaptor containing 12 random nucleotides labeled each cDNA molecule. TCRdb passed the 5' RACE reads through MiXCR, listing each CDR3 protein once. The sample gives roughly 2 million distinct CDR3 sequences, just under 50% of which show up once; less than 2.5% is in the top ten. The data stem from a study of blood T cells in healthy people across ages. Study conclusions and caveats: Diversity was estimated from one million T cells, and these estimates were considered underestimates. TCR beta diversity tracked closely with naive T cell percentage.

The material sequenced was blood. The sequence came from a woman in her forties in good health.

The CDR3 bases are TGTGCCAGCAGCGTAGGGGACGGACTATCACCCCTCCACTTT. It translates to CASSVGDGLSPLHF. The rearrangement links TRBV9 to TRBJ1-6, with D tentatively TRBD1 (5 bases). CDR3 length equals 14 residues. Germline V lookup: CDR1 SGDLS, CDR2 YYNGEE. The V end lost 0 bases, the J end lost 10 bases, and 11 bases lay between the germline ends.